The clone carrying this T cell receptor (beta chain) showed up just a few times. In the library, unique molecular identifiers were attached to individual cDNA molecules. Each CDR3 protein gets one entry after TCRdb re-called the RACE reads with MiXCR. The sample has fewer than 50,000 distinct CDR3 sequences; roughly 3.5% are singletons. Stated time point: healthy volunteer bleed at 6 weeks. It was from unfractionated whole blood that total RNA was extracted. These data belong to a study of human T cells and chemical hapten exposure. The trim removed 3 bases at V and 3 bases at J, leaving 4 bases unmatched. The CDR3 runs 15 residues. The germline gives CDR1 MDHEN, CDR2 SYDVKM.

The receptor comes from a human donor in good health. Some clones in this sample may be carry-over from other donors' samples. The sample taken for sequencing was whole blood. The chain couples TRBV28 to TRBJ2-3; 9 bases fit TRBD1. The CDR3 coding sequence is TGTGCCAGCAGTTTGGGACAGGGAAGGACAGATACGCAGTATTTT. This gives the protein CASSLGQGRTDTQYF. Filled out from reference TRBV28 and TRBJ2-3, the complete variable domain reads DVKVTQSSRYLVKRTGEKVFLECVQDMDHENMFWYRQDPGLGLRLIYFSYDVKMKEKGDIPEGYSVSREKKERFSLILESASTNQTSMYLCASSLGQGRTDTQYFGPGTRLTVL.